This record looks at one T cell receptor beta chain sequence and its context. The J segment lost 1 base and the V segment lost 5 bases, leaving 7 bases of the junction unmatched. The CDR3 consists of 15 residues. Germline V gene lookup returns CDR1 SGHRS and CDR2 YFSETQ. The table came from immunoSEQ multiplex PCR; TCRdb's copy has only in-frame clones and leaves some out. The sample contains about 7,300 clones, roughly 76% of which appear only once. This sample is drawn from a study of OX40 agonist ivuxolimab in advanced cancers. The clonotype comes from an adult with an advanced solid tumor such as melanoma, head and neck, liver or kidney cancer. This material consisted of CD4+ or CD8+ T cells sorted from blood, taken in a trial of the OX40 agonist ivuxolimab. The V gene is TRBV5-1, the J gene TRBJ1-1; TRBD1 matches 8 bases. Written as DNA, the CDR3 is TGCGCCAGCAGTTTTACAGGGGGGTGGAACACTGAAGCTTTCTTT. This sequence encodes CASSFTGGWNTEAFF.